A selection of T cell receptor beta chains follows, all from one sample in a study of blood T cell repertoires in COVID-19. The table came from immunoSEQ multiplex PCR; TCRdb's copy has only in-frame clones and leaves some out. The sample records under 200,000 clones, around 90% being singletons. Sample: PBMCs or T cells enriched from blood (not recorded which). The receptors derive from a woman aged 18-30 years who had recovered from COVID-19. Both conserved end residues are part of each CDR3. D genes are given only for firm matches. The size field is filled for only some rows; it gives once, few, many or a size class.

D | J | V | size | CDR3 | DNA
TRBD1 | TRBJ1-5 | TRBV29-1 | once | CSGTGGGRNGNQPQHF | TGCAGCGGGACAGGGGGCGGTAGAAATGGCAATCAGCCCCAGCATTTT
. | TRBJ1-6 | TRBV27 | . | CASRLLSLNSPLHF | TGTGCCAGCAGACTGCTCTCGTTAAATTCACCCCTCCACTTT
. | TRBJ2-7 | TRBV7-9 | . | CASSPQGREQYF | TGTGCCAGCAGCCCCCAGGGAAGGGAGCAGTACTTC
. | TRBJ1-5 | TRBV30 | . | CAWSLTAGEPQHF | TGTGCCTGGAGCCTAACCGCCGGTGAGCCCCAGCATTTT
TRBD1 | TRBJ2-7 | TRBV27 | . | CASRRGQGNSYEQYF | TGTGCCAGCAGGAGGGGACAGGGCAACTCCTACGAGCAGTACTTC
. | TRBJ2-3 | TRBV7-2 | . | CASSFGLPPDTQYF | TGTGCCAGCAGCTTTGGACTACCCCCTGATACGCAGTATTTT
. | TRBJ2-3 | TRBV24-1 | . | CATSDLGAGLTDTQYF | TGTGCCACCAGTGATTTGGGAGCGGGCCTCACAGATACGCAGTATTTT
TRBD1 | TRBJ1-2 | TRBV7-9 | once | CASSQPGQGFGGYTF | TGTGCCAGCAGCCAACCGGGACAGGGGTTTGGCGGCTACACCTTC
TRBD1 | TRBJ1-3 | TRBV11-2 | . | CASSSGQGYGNTIYF | TGTGCCAGCAGCTCTGGACAGGGCTACGGAAACACCATATATTTT
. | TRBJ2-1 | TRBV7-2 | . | CASSVTGSRVNEQFF | TGTGCCAGCAGCGTAACAGGATCTCGGGTCAATGAGCAGTTCTTC
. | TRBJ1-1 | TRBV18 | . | CASSPNGENTEAFF | TGTGCCAGCTCGCCTAACGGGGAGAACACTGAAGCTTTCTTT
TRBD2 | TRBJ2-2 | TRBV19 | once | CASSIGATSRSTGELFF | TGTGCCAGTAGTATAGGCGCGACTAGCCGAAGCACCGGGGAGCTGTTTTTT
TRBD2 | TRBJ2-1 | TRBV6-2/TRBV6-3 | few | CASSITSGAEQFF | TGTGCCAGCAGTATCACTAGCGGGGCCGAGCAGTTCTTC
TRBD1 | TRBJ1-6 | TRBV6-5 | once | CASSYPRDSGSPLHF | TGTGCCAGCAGTTACCCCCGGGACAGCGGGTCACCCCTCCACTTT
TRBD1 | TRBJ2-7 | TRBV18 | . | CASSPTGVPYEQYF | TGTGCCAGCTCACCCACAGGGGTTCCCTACGAGCAGTACTTC
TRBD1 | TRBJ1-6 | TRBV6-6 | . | CASSRTSTGPITLHF | TGTGCCAGCAGCCGCACCTCGACAGGGCCCATTACCCTCCACTTT
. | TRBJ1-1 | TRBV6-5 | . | CASSYSAARNTEAFF | TGTGCCAGCAGTTACTCGGCAGCTAGGAACACTGAAGCTTTCTTT